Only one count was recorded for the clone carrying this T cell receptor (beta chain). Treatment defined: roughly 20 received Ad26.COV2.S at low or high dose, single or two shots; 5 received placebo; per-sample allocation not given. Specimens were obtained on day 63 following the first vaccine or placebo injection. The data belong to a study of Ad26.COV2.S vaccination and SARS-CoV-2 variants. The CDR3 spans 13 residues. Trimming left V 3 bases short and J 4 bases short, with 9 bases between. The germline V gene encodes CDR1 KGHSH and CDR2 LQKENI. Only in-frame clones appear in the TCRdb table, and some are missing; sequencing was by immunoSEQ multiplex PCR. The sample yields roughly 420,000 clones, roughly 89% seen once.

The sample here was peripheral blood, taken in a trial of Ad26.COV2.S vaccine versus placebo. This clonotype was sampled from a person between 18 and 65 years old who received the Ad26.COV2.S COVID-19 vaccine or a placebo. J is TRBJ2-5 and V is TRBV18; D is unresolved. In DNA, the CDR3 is TGTGCCAGCTCACCCGGCAGAGTAGAGACCCAGTACTTC. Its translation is CASSPGRVETQYF. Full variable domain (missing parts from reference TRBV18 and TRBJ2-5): NAGVMQNPRHLVRRRGQEARLRCSPMKGHSHVYWYRQLPEEGLKFMVYLQKENIIDESGMPKERFSAEFPKEGPSILRIQQVVRGDSAAYFCASSPGRVETQYFGPGTRLLVL.